One T cell receptor beta chain is described in this entry. These data are taken from a study of T cell changes during pregnancy in multiple sclerosis. Germline assignment: CDR1 SGHVS and CDR2 FNYEAQ. CDR3 size: 14 residues. V gave up 4 bases and J gave up 6 bases; unmatched junction bases: 3. Clones were sequenced by immunoSEQ multiplex PCR, and TCRdb holds only the in-frame ones, with some missing. The sample lists 20,000 to 25,000 clones; 85% to 90% were seen once. The material was CD8+ T cells from peripheral blood mononuclear cells, obtained before pregnancy. The TCR sequence derives from a female donor with multiple sclerosis, enrolled in a pregnancy study. The chain couples TRBV7-6 to TRBJ2-7; 13 bases align to TRBD2. The CDR3 sequence: CASSSGLAGSEQYF. DNA of the CDR3: TGTGCCAGCAGCTCGGGACTAGCGGGAAGCGAGCAGTACTTC.